These 18 T cell receptor beta chains originate from one sample sequenced in a study of blood T cells in healthy people across ages. PCR was performed a second time for about 7 to 12 cycles using a sample-barcoded 5' primer and a J-beta primer mix. TCRdb passed the 5' RACE reads through MiXCR, listing each CDR3 protein once. The table records 1.5 million to 2 million distinct CDR3 sequences, approximately 28% of them present only once. The sequencing sample was made of blood. The receptors originated from a woman aged 30 to 39 in good health.

This clonotype was recorded once. One end of the junction varies from germline; a read error may be responsible. The CDR3 DNA follows: TGTGCCAACAGCCGACAGGGGCACCAGCCCCAGCATTTT. It translates to CANSRQGHQPQHF. The V and J genes are TRBV7-9 and TRBJ1-5; 8 nucleotides align to TRBD1. Germline V gene sequence: CDR1 SEHNR, CDR2 FQNEAQ (reference sequence). The CDR3 is 13 amino acids. Supplemented by reference TRBV7-9 and TRBJ1-5, the full variable domain reads DTGVSQNPRHKITKRGQNVTFRCDPISEHNRLYWYRQTLGQGPEFLTYFQNEAQLEKSRLLSDRFSAERPKGSFSTLEIQRTEQGDSAMYLCANSRQGHQPQHFGDGTRLSIL.

The chain uses TRBV3-1 and TRBJ1-2, with TRBD1 as a possible D gene (5 bases). Between the trimmed V and J ends, which lost 2 bases and 2 bases, there was a span of 15 bases. The germline gives CDR1 LGHDT, CDR2 YNNKEL (reference sequence). The CDR3 spans 16 residues. The DNA of the CDR3 is TGTGCCAGCAGCCAAACGGCGGCCCCAGGGAACTATGGCTACACCTTC. It translates to CASSQTAAPGNYGYTF.

This clonotype was seen more than once but under ten times. The chain couples TRBV5-1 to TRBJ2-1; D is uncertain. Germline CDR1 reads SGHRS; CDR2 reads YFSETQ. The ends were cut back, 4 bases at V and 6 bases at J, with 8 bases in the middle. This CDR3 spans 12 amino acids. This CDR3 reads CASSNRCNEQFF. DNA of the CDR3: TGCGCCAGCAGCAACAGATGCAATGAGCAGTTCTTC. Combining the CDR3 with reference TRBV5-1 and TRBJ2-1 gives the whole variable domain KAGVTQTPRYLIKTRGQQVTLSCSPISGHRSVSWYQQTPGQGLQFLFEYFSETQRNKGNFPGRFSGRQFSNSRSEMNVSTLELGDSALYLCASSNRCNEQFFGPGTRLTVL.

In DNA, the CDR3 is TGTGCCAGCAGCCACTCACAGGGGATGAGTGAAAAACTGTTTTTT. Protein product: CASSHSQGMSEKLFF. The chain couples TRBV6-6 to TRBJ1-4; 7 bases are a match to TRBD1. With 6 bases clipped from V and 7 bases from J, the junction kept 11 bases outside the gene matches. Germline CDR1 and CDR2: MNHNY and SVGAGI (reference sequence). The CDR3 extends over 15 amino acids.

This clonotype was seen once. The rearrangement uses TRBV30 and TRBJ2-7, with 10 bases fitting TRBD2. Germline V CDR1 and CDR2: GTSNPN, SVGIG (reference sequence). J gave up 2 bases and V 2 bases, and 9 bases lay outside the gene matches. This CDR3 has 16 amino acids. Here the CDR3 DNA reads TGTGCCTGGAGTCCTTTACTAGCGGGAAATACCTACGAGCAGTACTTC. As protein: CAWSPLLAGNTYEQYF.

This clonotype was counted ten times or more. The V call is TRBV5-1, the J call TRBJ2-1; D might be TRBD2 (5 bases). Germline V gene data show CDR1 as SGHRS and CDR2 as YFSETQ. V dropped 2 bases and J dropped 8 bases, with 8 bases sitting between them. The CDR3 runs to 12 residues. In nucleotides, the CDR3 is TGCGCCAGCAGCTTCGGGGTCGATGAGCAGTTCTTC. This codes for CASSFGVDEQFF.

This clonotype has at least ten counts. The CDR3 spells CSALKDSLSYNEQFF. CDR3 nucleotide sequence: TGCAGTGCTCTAAAGGACTCTCTCTCCTACAATGAGCAGTTCTTC. The chain uses TRBV20-1 and TRBJ2-1; possibly TRBD2 for D (5 bases). V gave up 5 bases and J gave up 0 bases, with 14 bases separating them. The germline V gene has CDR1 DFQATT and CDR2 SNEGSKA (reference sequence). This CDR3 region has 15 residues.

This clonotype was detected a few times. The chain is built from TRBV7-2 and TRBJ2-1; either TRBD1 or TRBD2 may supply D (5 bases each). Trimming took 1 base from V and 0 from J, leaving 16 bases between them. Per germline, CDR1 SGHTA and CDR2 FQGNSA. The CDR3 runs to 18 residues. The CDR3 reads CASSLVGTGRSSYNEQFF. CDR3 DNA: TGTGCCAGCAGCTTAGTCGGGACGGGACGGAGCTCCTACAATGAGCAGTTCTTC.

Notes on this clonotype: A much larger clone lies one base from this, so it may be a read error. The chain links TRBV20-1 to TRBJ2-4; 8 positions match TRBD2. Trimming took 1 base from V and 13 from J; bases not matched to a gene: 21. CDR3 size: 17 residues. From germline, CDR1 is DFQATT and CDR2 SNEGSKA (reference sequence). The CDR3 bases are TGCAGTGCTAGAGGGGTTGAGGAGGAGCGGGAGATAGGTGAGCAGTACTTC. Its translation is CSARGVEEEREIGEQYF.

This clonotype was detected ten times or more. The rearrangement joins TRBV4-3 to TRBJ2-7, with D possibly matching TRBD2 (8 bases). CDR1 is LGHNA, CDR2 YSLEER, per germline. V lost 2 bases, J lost 7 bases, and 18 bases lay in between. The CDR3 loop spans 15 amino acids. The DNA for the CDR3 is TGCGCCAGCAGCCAATTTAGCGGGACAGCAAGGGAGCAGTACTTC. Translating gives CASSQFSGTAREQYF.

V is TRBV5-1 and J is TRBJ2-3, with 9 bases matching TRBD1. This CDR3 is 14 amino acids long. The germline CDR1 and CDR2 sequences are SGHRS and YFSETQ. J lost 6 bases, V lost 4 bases, and 6 bases had no gene match. CDR3 in DNA: TGCGCCAGCAGCCCGGGGACAGGGAGGGATACGCAGTATTTT. Translated: CASSPGTGRDTQYF.

Concerning this clonotype itself: One end of the junction varies from germline; a read error may be responsible. This chain joins TRBV5-1 and TRBJ2-5; the match to TRBD1 covers 9 bases. Looked up from germline, CDR1 is SGHRS and CDR2 is YFSETQ. The CDR3 runs 14 residues. The CDR3 nucleotides read TGCGTCAGCACACTGGACAGGGGCGAGGAGACCCAGTACTTC. The encoded protein is CVSTLDRGEETQYF.

The gene calls are TRBV3-1 and TRBJ1-2; 8 bases fit TRBD1. The CDR3 consists of 17 residues. V shed 5 bases, J shed 2 bases, and the junction held 13 bases outside the gene matches. CDR1 is LGHDT, CDR2 YNNKEL, per germline (reference sequence). This CDR3 reads CASSSRTGSPSNYGYTF. CDR3 coding DNA: TGTGCCAGCAGCTCACGGACAGGGTCCCCTTCCAACTATGGCTACACCTTC.

This chain uses TRBV5-1 with TRBJ2-1, with TRBD2 matching over 10 bases. The J call could be wrong; TRBJ2-7 is a better fit for the DNA end. CDR1 SGHRS and CDR2 YFSETQ come from the germline V gene. CDR3 length: 15 residues. The CDR3 coding sequence is TGCGCCAGCAGCTTCGGACTAGCGGCCTACAATGAGCAGTACTTC. It specifies CASSFGLAAYNEQYF.

The J gene is TRBJ2-1, the V gene TRBV5-1; D remains unclear. There are 12 residues in the CDR3. V was shortened by 0 bases and J by 13 bases, with 11 bases between the two germline ends. Germline CDR1 reads SGHRS; CDR2 reads YFSETQ. As DNA, the CDR3 is TGCGCCAGCAGCTTGGAGGGCGGTACCCAGTTCTTC. Protein sequence: CASSLEGGTQFF.

The chain uses TRBV20-1 and TRBJ2-1, with D possibly called TRBD1 or TRBD2 (5 bases each). V lost 5 bases and J 2 bases, leaving 16 bases between the germline ends. The CDR3 consists of 15 residues. CDR1 and CDR2 (germline): DFQATT, SNEGSKA (reference sequence). Here the CDR3 reads CSAPDSLGAYNEQFF. As DNA, the CDR3 is TGCAGTGCTCCAGACAGTCTCGGGGCCTACAATGAGCAGTTCTTC.

The chain carries TRBV28 and TRBJ2-2; possible D gene TRBD1, 5 bases. Germline V CDR1 and CDR2: MDHEN, SYDVKM. The ends were cut back, 3 bases at V and 6 bases at J, with 14 bases in the middle. CDR3 size: 15 residues. CDR3 sequence (DNA): TGTGCCAGCAGTTTGACAGTTCTGATCTCCGGGGAGCTGTTTTTT. This encodes CASSLTVLISGELFF.

This clonotype was found a few times. The junction and the germline gene differ at one end; a read error may be behind it. The CDR3 DNA reads TGTGCCAGCAGCTTAGCGGGGGTGATGATCATTCAGTACTTC. This translates into CASSLAGVMIIQYF. This rearrangement joins TRBV12-3 or TRBV12-4 to TRBJ2-4; 9 bases are a match to TRBD2. This CDR3 comprises 14 residues.